Listed here is a single TCR beta chain. Only one count was recorded for this clone. It has no known antigen specificity. No quality values exist for individual bases; no much larger clone is one base distant. This specimen comes from a study of technical replicates of blood from four donors (dated by TCRdb to about 2017). Trimming takes 5 bases from V and 7 bases from J, and the germline ends sit 9 bases apart. From the germline V gene (reference sequence), CDR1 is SEHNR and CDR2 is FQNEAQ. The CDR3 spans 12 residues, from the cysteine through the phenylalanine. Only the CDR3 portion is preserved as DNA: 36 bases, with reading frame beginning at the first base. To prepare the library, the immunoSEQ multiplex PCR assay was applied. What TCRdb holds here is the immuneACCESS table cut down to in-frame rearrangements. Part of the clones is not present; checked against another copy, under half of the missing clones reflect an unresolved V gene, and the others are unexplained. Within this sample are some 89,000 clones, with about 95% of them counted one time only. Over 0.25% of the sample belongs to the ten largest clones.

This TCR was recovered from a human donor in good health. This sequence uses TRBV7-9 and TRBJ2-1, and perhaps TRBD2 as D gene, on 6 matching bases. The sequenced sample consisted of T cells isolated from PBMCs. The CDR3 amino acid sequence is: CASSGGVNEQFF. DNA sequence: TGTGCCAGCAGCGGCGGGGTAAATGAGCAGTTCTTC.